The present entry profiles one T cell receptor beta chain with its context. The CDR3 consists of 18 residues. V dropped 0 bases and J dropped 2 bases, with 19 bases sitting between them. Per germline, CDR1 KGHSH and CDR2 LQKENI. Target depth was 1 in 200,000 to 1 in 1 million T cells, about 10x per clonotype. Clones were read by immunoSEQ multiplex PCR, and TCRdb kept only the in-frame ones, dropping some. This table has about 45,000 clones, 65% appearing once. The sample comes from a study of cytotoxic CD8 clonotypes in ibrutinib-treated CLL. PBMCs that had been cryopreserved were the source of about 2 micrograms of genomic DNA for TCR beta libraries.

Sequencing used PBMCs, obtained after 24 months of ibrutinib treatment. This chain links TRBV18 with TRBJ1-2, with D uncertain. The sequence was obtained from a human donor with chronic lymphocytic leukemia. The CDR3 DNA follows: TGTGCCAGCTCACCACCCCGCGGCAGGAGTCCCTCGAACTATGGCTACACCTTC. It is translated as CASSPPRGRSPSNYGYTF.